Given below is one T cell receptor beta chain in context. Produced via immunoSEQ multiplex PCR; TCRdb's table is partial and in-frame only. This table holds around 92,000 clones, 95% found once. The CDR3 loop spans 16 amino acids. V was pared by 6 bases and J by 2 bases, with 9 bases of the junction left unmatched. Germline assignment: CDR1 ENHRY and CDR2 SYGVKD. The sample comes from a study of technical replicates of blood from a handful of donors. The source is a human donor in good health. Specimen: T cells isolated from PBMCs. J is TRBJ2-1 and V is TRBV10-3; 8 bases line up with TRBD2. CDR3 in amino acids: CAIRPQTGGAYNEQFF. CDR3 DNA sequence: TGTGCCATCAGACCCCAGACCGGGGGGGCCTACAATGAGCAGTTCTTC.